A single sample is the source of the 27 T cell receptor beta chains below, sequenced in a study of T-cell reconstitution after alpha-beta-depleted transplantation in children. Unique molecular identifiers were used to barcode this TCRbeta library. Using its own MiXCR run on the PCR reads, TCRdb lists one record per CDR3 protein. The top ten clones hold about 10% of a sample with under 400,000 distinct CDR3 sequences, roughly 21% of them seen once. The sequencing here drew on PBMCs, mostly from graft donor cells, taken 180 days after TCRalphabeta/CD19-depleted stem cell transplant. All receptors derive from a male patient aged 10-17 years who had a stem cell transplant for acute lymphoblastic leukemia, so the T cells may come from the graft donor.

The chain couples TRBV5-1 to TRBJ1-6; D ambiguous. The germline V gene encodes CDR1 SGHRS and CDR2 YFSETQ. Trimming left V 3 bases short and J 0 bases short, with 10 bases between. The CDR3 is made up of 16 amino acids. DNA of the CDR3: TGCGCCAGCAGCTCCCGTGGAAGCTCCTATAATTCACCCCTCCACTTT. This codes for CASSSRGSSYNSPLHF.

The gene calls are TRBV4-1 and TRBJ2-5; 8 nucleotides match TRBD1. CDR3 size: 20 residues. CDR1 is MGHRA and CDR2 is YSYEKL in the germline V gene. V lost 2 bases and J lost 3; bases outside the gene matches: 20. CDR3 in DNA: TGCGCCAGCAGCCAACTATTCGGGACAGGCCTCTTTAGGGGAGAAGAGACCCAGTACTTC. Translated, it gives CASSQLFGTGLFRGEETQYF.

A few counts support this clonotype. The CDR3 loop is CASSSDNQETQYF. The CDR3 DNA sequence: TGTGCCAGCAGCTCTGACAACCAAGAGACCCAGTACTTC. The chain recombines TRBV13 with TRBJ2-5; D gene unclear. The CDR3 is made up of 13 amino acids. Germline CDR1 and CDR2: PRHDT and FYEKMQ (reference sequence). Trimming removed 4 bases at V and 0 bases at J, with 6 bases between.

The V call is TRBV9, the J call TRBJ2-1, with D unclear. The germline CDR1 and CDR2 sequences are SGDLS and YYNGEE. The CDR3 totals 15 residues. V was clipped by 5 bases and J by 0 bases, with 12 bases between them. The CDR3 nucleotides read TGTGCCAGCAGTCAGACTCAGAGCTCCTACAATGAGCAGTTCTTC. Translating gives CASSQTQSSYNEQFF. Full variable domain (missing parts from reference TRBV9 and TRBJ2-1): DSGVTQTPKHLITATGQRVTLRCSPRSGDLSVYWYQQSLDQGLQFLIQYYNGEERAKGNILERFSAQQFPDLHSELNLSSLELGDSALYFCASSQTQSSYNEQFFGPGTRLTVL.

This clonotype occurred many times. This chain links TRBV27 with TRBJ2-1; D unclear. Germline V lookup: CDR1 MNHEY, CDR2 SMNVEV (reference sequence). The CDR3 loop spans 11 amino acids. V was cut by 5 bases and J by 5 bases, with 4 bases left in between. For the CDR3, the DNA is TGTGCCAGCAGTCTCCACAATGAGCAGTTCTTC. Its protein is CASSLHNEQFF.

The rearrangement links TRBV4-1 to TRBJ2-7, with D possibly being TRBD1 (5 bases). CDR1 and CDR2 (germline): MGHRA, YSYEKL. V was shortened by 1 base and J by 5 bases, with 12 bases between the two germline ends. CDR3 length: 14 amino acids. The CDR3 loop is CASSQVQGRDEQYF. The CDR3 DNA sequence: TGCGCCAGCAGCCAAGTCCAGGGCCGAGACGAGCAGTACTTC.

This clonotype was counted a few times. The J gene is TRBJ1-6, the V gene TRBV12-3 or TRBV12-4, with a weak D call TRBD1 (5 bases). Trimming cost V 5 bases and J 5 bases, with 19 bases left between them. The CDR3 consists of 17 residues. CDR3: CASSEIKGALHNSPLHF. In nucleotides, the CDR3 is TGTGCCAGCAGTGAGATAAAAGGGGCCCTTCATAATTCACCCCTCCACTTT.

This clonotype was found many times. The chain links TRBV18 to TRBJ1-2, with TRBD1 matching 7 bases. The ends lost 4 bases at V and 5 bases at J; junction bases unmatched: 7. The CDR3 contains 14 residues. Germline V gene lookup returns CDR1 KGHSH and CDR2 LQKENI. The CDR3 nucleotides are TGTGCCAGCTCACAGACGGGGACAGAGTATGGCTACACCTTC. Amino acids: CASSQTGTEYGYTF.

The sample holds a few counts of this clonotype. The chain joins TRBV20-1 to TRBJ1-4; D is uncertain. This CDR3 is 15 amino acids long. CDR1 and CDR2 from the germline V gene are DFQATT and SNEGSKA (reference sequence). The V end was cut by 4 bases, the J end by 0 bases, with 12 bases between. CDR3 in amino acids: CSATPIGATNEKLFF. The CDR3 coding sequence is TGCAGTGCTACCCCGATTGGGGCAACTAATGAAAAACTGTTTTTT.

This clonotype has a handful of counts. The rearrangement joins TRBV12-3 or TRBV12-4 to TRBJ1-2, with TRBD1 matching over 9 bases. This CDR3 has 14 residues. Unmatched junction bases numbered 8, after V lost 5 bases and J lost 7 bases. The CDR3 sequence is CASSAGQGSSGYTF. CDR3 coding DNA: TGTGCCAGCAGTGCCGGACAGGGGTCGAGTGGCTACACCTTC.

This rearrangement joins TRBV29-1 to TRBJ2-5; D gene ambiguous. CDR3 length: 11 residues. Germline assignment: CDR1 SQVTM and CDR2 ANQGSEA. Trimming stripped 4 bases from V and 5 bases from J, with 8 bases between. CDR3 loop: CSVVNWETQYF. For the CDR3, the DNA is TGCAGCGTTGTAAATTGGGAGACCCAGTACTTC.

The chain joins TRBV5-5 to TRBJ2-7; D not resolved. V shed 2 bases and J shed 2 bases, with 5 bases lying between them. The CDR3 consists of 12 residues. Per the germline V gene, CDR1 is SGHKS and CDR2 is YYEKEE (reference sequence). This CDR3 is CASSFRPYEQYF. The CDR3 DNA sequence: TGTGCCAGCAGCTTTAGGCCCTACGAGCAGTACTTC.

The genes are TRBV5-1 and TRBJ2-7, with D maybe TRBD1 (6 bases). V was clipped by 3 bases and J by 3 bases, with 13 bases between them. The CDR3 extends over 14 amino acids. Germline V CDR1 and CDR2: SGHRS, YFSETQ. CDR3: CASSSTGTYYEQYF. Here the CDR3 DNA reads TGCGCCAGCAGCTCCACCGGGACATACTACGAGCAGTACTTC.

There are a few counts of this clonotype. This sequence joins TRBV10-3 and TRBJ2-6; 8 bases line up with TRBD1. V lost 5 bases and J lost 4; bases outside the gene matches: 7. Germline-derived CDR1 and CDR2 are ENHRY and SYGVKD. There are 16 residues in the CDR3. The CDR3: CAISPIRGPGANVLTF. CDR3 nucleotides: TGTGCCATCAGTCCTATCAGGGGGCCCGGGGCCAACGTCCTGACTTTC.

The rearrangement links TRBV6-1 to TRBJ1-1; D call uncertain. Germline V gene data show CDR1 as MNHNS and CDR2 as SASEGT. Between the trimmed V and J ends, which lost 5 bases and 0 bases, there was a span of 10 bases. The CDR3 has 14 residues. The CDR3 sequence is CASSPQNLNTEAFF. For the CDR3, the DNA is TGTGCCAGCAGTCCGCAGAACCTGAACACTGAAGCTTTCTTT.

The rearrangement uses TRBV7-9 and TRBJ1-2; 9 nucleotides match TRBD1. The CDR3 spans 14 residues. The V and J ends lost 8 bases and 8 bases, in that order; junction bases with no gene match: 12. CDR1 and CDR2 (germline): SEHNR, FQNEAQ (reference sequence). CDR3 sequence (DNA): TGTGCCAGCTCGGACAGGGGCCGTCTTTGGGGCTACACCTTC. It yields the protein CASSDRGRLWGYTF.

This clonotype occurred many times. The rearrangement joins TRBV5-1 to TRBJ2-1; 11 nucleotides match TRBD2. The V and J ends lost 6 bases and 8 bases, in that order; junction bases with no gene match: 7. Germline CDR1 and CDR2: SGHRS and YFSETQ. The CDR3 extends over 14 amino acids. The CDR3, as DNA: TGCGCCAGCAAGGGGACTAGCGGCAAAGATGAGCAGTTCTTC. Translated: CASKGTSGKDEQFF.

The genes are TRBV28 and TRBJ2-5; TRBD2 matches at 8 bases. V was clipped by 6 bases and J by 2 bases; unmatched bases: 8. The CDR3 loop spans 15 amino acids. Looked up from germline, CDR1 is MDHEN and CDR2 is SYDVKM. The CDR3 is CASRGPSGSQETQYF. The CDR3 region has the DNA TGTGCCAGCAGGGGGCCTAGCGGGTCGCAAGAGACCCAGTACTTC.

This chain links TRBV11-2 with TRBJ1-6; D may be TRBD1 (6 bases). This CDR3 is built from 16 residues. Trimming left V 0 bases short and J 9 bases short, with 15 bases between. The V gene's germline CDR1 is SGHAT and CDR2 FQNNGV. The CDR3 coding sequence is TGTGCCAGCAGCTTAGATCTGGGACAAAGGGGTTCACCCCTCCACTTT. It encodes CASSLDLGQRGSPLHF.

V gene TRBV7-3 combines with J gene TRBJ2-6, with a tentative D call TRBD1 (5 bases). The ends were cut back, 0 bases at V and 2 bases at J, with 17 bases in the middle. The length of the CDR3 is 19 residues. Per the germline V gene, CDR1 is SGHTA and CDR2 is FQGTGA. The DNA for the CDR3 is TGTGCCAGCAGCTTAACTGGGGCAGCAGCACTACCTGGGGCCAACGTCCTGACTTTC. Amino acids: CASSLTGAAALPGANVLTF.

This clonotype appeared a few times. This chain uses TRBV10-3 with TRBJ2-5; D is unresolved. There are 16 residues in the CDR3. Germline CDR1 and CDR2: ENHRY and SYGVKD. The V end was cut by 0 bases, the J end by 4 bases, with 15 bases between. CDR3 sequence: CAISESKDLRVETQYF. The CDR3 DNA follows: TGTGCCATCAGTGAGTCGAAGGATCTACGGGTAGAGACCCAGTACTTC.

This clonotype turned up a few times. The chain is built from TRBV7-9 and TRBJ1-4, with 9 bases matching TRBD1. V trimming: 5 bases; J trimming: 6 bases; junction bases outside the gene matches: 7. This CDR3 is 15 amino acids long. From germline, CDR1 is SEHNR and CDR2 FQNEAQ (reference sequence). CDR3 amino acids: CASSITGGADEKLFF. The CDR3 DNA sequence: TGTGCCAGCAGCATTACAGGGGGCGCGGATGAAAAACTGTTTTTT.

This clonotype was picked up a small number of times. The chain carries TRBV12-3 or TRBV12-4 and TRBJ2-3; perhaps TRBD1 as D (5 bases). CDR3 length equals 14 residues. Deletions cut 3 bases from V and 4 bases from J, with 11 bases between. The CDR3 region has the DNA TGTGCCAGCAGTTTGGTAGGGGAAGCAGATACGCAGTATTTT. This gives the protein CASSLVGEADTQYF.

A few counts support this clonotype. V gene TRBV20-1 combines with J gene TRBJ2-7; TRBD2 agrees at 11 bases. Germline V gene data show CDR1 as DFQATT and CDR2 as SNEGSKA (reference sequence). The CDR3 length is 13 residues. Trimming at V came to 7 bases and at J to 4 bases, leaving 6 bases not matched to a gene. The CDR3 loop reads CSVSGRGFYEQYF. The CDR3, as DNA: TGCAGTGTTAGCGGGAGGGGATTTTACGAGCAGTACTTC.

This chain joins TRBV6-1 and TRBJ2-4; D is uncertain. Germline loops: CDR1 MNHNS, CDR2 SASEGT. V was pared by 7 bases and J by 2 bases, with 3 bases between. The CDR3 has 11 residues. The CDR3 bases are TGTGCCAGCAAGTCCAAAAACATTCAGTACTTC. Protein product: CASKSKNIQYF.

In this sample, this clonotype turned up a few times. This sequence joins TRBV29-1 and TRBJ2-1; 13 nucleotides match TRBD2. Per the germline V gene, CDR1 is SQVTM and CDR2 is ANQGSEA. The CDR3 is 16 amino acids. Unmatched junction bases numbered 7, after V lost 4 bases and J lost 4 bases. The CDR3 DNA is TGCAGCGTTGCCCGGACTAGCGGGAGTTCGTACAATGAGCAGTTCTTC. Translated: CSVARTSGSSYNEQFF.

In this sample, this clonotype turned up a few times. For the CDR3, the DNA is TGTGCCAGCAGCGCCCTTACAGGGAACACCGGGGAGCTGTTTTTT. The encoded protein is CASSALTGNTGELFF. The chain is built from TRBV7-8 and TRBJ2-2; a possible D gene is TRBD1 (5 bases). There are 15 residues in the CDR3. Germline CDR1 reads SGHVS; CDR2 reads FQNEAQ. Deletions cut 5 bases from V and 1 base from J, with 11 bases between.